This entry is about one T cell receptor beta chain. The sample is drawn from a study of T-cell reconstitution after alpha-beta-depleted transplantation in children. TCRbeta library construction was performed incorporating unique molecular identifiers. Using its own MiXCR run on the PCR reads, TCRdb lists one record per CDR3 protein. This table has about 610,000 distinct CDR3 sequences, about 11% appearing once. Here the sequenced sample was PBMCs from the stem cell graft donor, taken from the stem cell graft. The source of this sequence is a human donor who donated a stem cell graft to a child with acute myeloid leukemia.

CDR3 residues: CATSRGQGGREQYF. CDR3 nucleotide sequence: TGTGCCACCAGCAGGGGACAGGGTGGCCGCGAGCAGTACTTC. The V call is TRBV15, the J call TRBJ2-7; 9 nucleotides align to TRBD1. J lost 6 bases, V lost 3 bases, and 6 bases had no gene match. Germline loops: CDR1 LNHNV, CDR2 YYDKDF (reference sequence). There are 14 residues in the CDR3.